This T cell receptor beta chain was profiled in a study of OX40 agonist ivuxolimab in advanced cancers. Turning to the study itself: One hepatocellular carcinoma and two cutaneous melanoma patients partially responded.

The germline CDR1 and CDR2 sequences are GTSNPN and SVGIG (reference sequence). This CDR3 is built from 15 residues. V trimming: 2 bases; J trimming: 2 bases; junction bases outside the gene matches: 9. As to this clone: The antigen remains undetermined.

Study results and caveats: In the expanded peripheral T cells, antigen specificity was never determined.

Repertoires were generated with immunoSEQ multiplex PCR, while TCRdb's copy carries only in-frame clones and drops some. The sample lists 62,000 or so clones, 80% to 90% occurring once. The clonotype comes from an adult with an advanced solid tumor such as melanoma, head and neck, liver or kidney cancer. The rearrangement links TRBV30 to TRBJ2-7, with TRBD1 identical over 7 bases. This material consisted of CD4+ or CD8+ T cells sorted from blood, taken in a trial of the OX40 agonist ivuxolimab. The CDR3 spells CAWSIWDRLPYEQYF. CDR3 in DNA: TGTGCCTGGAGTATTTGGGACAGACTCCCCTACGAGCAGTACTTC.